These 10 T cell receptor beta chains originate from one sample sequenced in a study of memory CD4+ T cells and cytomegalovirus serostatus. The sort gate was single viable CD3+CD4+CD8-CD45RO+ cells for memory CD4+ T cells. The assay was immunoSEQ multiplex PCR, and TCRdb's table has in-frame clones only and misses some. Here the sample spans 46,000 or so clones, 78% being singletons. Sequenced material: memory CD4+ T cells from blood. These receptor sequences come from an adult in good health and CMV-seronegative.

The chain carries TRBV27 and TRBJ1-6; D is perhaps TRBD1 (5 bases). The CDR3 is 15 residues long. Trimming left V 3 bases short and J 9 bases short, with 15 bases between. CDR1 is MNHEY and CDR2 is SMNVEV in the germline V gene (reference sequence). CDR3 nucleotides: TGTGCCAGCAGTTTTGGGCAGGGCGTGCGTTCACCCCTCCACTTT. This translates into CASSFGQGVRSPLHF.

CDR3 bases: TGTGCCAGCTCACCACCGCAGGGGACTGAAAAACTGTTTTTT. Protein: CASSPPQGTEKLFF. The rearrangement links TRBV18 to TRBJ1-4; maybe TRBD1 (6 bases). Germline-derived CDR1 and CDR2 are KGHSH and LQKENI. Trimming pared 0 bases from V and 7 bases from J, leaving 9 bases between. The CDR3 sequence is 14 residues long. Supplemented by reference TRBV18 and TRBJ1-4, the full variable domain reads NAGVMQNPRHLVRRRGQEARLRCSPMKGHSHVYWYRQLPEEGLKFMVYLQKENIIDESGMPKERFSAEFPKEGPSILRIQQVVRGDSAAYFCASSPPQGTEKLFFGSGTQLSVL.

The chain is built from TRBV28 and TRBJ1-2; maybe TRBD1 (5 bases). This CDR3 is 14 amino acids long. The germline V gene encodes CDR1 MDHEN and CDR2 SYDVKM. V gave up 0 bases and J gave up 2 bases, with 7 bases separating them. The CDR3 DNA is TGTGCCAGCAGTTTATGGCGGGGGAACTATGGCTACACCTTC. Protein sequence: CASSLWRGNYGYTF.

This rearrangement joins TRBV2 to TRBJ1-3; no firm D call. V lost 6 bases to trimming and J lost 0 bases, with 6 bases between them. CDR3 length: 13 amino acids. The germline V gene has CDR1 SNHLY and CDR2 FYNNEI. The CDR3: CASRQSSGNTIYF. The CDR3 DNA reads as TGTGCCAGCAGACAGAGCTCTGGAAACACCATATATTTT.

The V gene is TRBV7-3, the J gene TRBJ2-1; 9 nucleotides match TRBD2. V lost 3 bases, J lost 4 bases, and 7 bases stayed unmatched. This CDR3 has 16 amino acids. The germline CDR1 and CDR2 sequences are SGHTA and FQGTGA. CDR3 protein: CASSFSAGGLYNEQFF. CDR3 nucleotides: TGTGCCAGCAGCTTTTCGGCGGGGGGGCTATACAATGAGCAGTTCTTC. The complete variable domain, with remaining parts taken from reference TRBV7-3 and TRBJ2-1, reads GAGVSQTPSNKVTEKGKYVELRCDPISGHTALYWYRQSLGQGPEFLIYFQGTGAADDSGLPNDRFFAVRPEGSVSTLKIQRTERGDSAVYLCASSFSAGGLYNEQFFGPGTRLTVL.

The CDR3 protein is CASSSPGGRGYTF. The CDR3 DNA sequence: TGTGCCAGCAGCTCCCCCGGGGGACGGGGCTACACCTTC. The chain carries TRBV11-2 and TRBJ1-2; possibly TRBD1 for D (5 bases). V gave up 4 bases and J gave up 8 bases, with 14 bases separating them. CDR1 and CDR2 (germline): SGHAT, FQNNGV. The CDR3 contains 13 residues.

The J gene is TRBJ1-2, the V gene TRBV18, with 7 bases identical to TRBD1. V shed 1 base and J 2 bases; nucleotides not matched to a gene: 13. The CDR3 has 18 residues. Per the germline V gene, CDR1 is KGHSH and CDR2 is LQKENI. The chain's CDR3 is CASSPLTALGQLNYGYTF. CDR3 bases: TGTGCCAGCTCACCACTGACGGCTTTGGGACAGCTAAACTATGGCTACACCTTC.

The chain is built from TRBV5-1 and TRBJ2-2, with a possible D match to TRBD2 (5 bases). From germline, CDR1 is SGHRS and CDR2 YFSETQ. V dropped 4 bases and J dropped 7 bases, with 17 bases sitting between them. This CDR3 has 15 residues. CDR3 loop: CASSPVGAVGGELFF. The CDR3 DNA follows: TGCGCCAGCAGCCCGGTGGGAGCTGTGGGCGGGGAGCTGTTTTTT.

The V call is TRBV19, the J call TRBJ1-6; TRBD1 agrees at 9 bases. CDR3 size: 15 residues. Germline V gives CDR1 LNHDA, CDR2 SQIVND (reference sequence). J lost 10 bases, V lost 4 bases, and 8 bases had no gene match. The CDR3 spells CASSNTGTGTSPLHF. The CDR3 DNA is TGTGCCAGTAGTAATACCGGGACAGGGACCTCACCCCTCCACTTT.

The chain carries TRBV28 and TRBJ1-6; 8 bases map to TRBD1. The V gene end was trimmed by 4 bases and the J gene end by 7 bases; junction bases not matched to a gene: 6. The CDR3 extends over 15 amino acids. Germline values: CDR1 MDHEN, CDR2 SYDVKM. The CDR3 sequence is CASSSSNRGNSPLHF. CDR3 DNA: TGTGCCAGCAGTTCCAGCAACAGGGGGAATTCACCCCTCCACTTT.